These 16 T cell receptor beta chains were sequenced from one sample in a study of blood T cell repertoires in COVID-19. TCRdb keeps only in-frame clones here, not all; method: immunoSEQ multiplex PCR. This table holds roughly 310,000 clones, around 90% found once. The sample consisted of peripheral blood. The receptors were sampled from a woman in her 30s with COVID-19, enrolled during active disease.

This chain connects TRBV19 to TRBJ1-5; TRBD1 matches 11 bases. This CDR3 is 15 amino acids long. CDR1 is LNHDA and CDR2 is SQIVND in the germline V gene (reference sequence). V shed 6 bases, J shed 7 bases, and the junction held 8 bases outside the gene matches. The CDR3 reads CASRSRTGGRQPQHF. The CDR3 region has the DNA TGTGCCAGTAGAAGCCGGACAGGGGGCCGGCAGCCCCAGCATTTT.

The CDR3 here is CASSPLAGVTGELFF. The CDR3 DNA sequence: TGTGCCAGCAGTCCCCTAGCGGGAGTAACCGGGGAGCTGTTTTTT. The J gene is TRBJ2-2, the V gene TRBV2; 10 nucleotides align to TRBD2. V trimming: 5 bases; J trimming: 5 bases; junction bases outside the gene matches: 5. The CDR3 is made up of 15 amino acids. Germline loops: CDR1 SNHLY, CDR2 FYNNEI.

The genes are TRBV27 and TRBJ2-1; 10 bases agree with TRBD2. The CDR3 is made up of 17 amino acids. The V gene's germline CDR1 is MNHEY and CDR2 SMNVEV (reference sequence). J was trimmed by 4 bases and V by 6 bases; bases with no gene match: 12. The CDR3 bases are TGTGCCAGCAGCCCTATAGCGGGAGGACATTTGTACAATGAGCAGTTCTTC. Translated: CASSPIAGGHLYNEQFF.

The V call is TRBV4-1, the J call TRBJ2-5; TRBD1 might be the D (6 bases). V lost 6 bases and J lost 1, with 12 bases in between. Germline CDR1 is MGHRA and CDR2 is YSYEKL. The CDR3 is made up of 14 amino acids. CDR3 DNA: TGCGCCAGCAGTGCTAACAGGGCCCAAGAGACCCAGTACTTC. Translating it yields CASSANRAQETQYF.

The chain has TRBV19 and TRBJ1-1; the match to TRBD1 covers 9 bases. V lost 5 bases to trimming and J lost 0 bases; unmatched junction nucleotides: 10. The CDR3 is 17 amino acids. Germline lookup yields CDR1 LNHDA and CDR2 SQIVND (reference sequence). CDR3 nucleotides: TGTGCCAGTAGTGTTTTAGGGACAGGGAAGATGAACACTGAAGCTTTCTTT. Its translation is CASSVLGTGKMNTEAFF. The variable domain in full, with the rest retrieved from reference TRBV19 and TRBJ1-1, is DGGITQSPKYLFRKEGQNVTLSCEQNLNHDAMYWYRQDPGQGLRLIYYSQIVNDFQKGDIAEGYSVSREKKESFPLTVTSAQKNPTAFYLCASSVLGTGKMNTEAFFGQGTRLTVV.

The chain recombines TRBV19 with TRBJ1-1; TRBD1 aligns across 7 bases. CDR1 and CDR2 from the germline V gene are LNHDA and SQIVND (reference sequence). The CDR3 length is 15 residues. The J segment lost 1 base and the V segment lost 5 bases, leaving 7 bases of the junction unmatched. CDR3 sequence: CASSVQGTQNTEAFF. For the CDR3, the DNA is TGTGCCAGTAGTGTACAGGGGACCCAGAACACTGAAGCTTTCTTT.

J is TRBJ1-2 and V is TRBV6-5; possible D gene TRBD1, 6 bases. Trimming shortened V by 7 bases and J by 5 bases, and 14 bases separated the two germline ends. CDR1 is MNHEY and CDR2 is SVGAGI in the germline V gene. CDR3 length equals 13 residues. In DNA form, the CDR3 reads TGTGCCAGCACCAACACAGGGACGTATGGCTACACCTTC. Encoded protein: CASTNTGTYGYTF.

To note about this clone: Other nucleotide sequences from this sample produce the same CDR3. This sequence joins TRBV3-1 (or the pseudogene TRBV3-2) and TRBJ1-1, with D unclear. Germline CDR1 is LGHDT and CDR2 is YNNKEL (reference sequence). Trimming shortened V by 2 bases and J by 0 bases, and 7 bases separated the two germline ends. The CDR3 extends over 14 amino acids. CDR3: CASSQRRVNTEAFF. CDR3 DNA sequence: TGTGCCAGCAGCCAACGACGGGTGAACACTGAAGCTTTCTTT.

This chain links TRBV2 with TRBJ1-6; 9 bases are a match to TRBD1. Germline V CDR1 and CDR2: SNHLY, FYNNEI. The CDR3 loop spans 15 amino acids. Unmatched junction bases numbered 5, after V lost 3 bases and J lost 8 bases. The DNA of the CDR3 is TGTGCCAGCAGTGATGAGGGACAGGGAGATTCACCCCTCCACTTT. This codes for CASSDEGQGDSPLHF.

The chain joins TRBV9 to TRBJ2-7, with a possible D match to TRBD1 (5 bases). V lost 0 bases and J lost 0, with 10 bases in between. This CDR3 contains 15 residues. Germline CDR1 reads SGDLS; CDR2 reads YYNGEE. CDR3 sequence: CASSVATGPSYEQYF. The CDR3 coding sequence is TGTGCCAGCAGCGTAGCCACAGGTCCCTCCTACGAGCAGTACTTC.

The chain is built from TRBV3-1 (or the pseudogene TRBV3-2) and TRBJ2-7; TRBD1 aligns across 8 bases. This CDR3 has 14 amino acids. V dropped 4 bases and J dropped 4; count of bases not matched to a gene: 6. The germline V gene encodes CDR1 LGHDT and CDR2 YNNKEL (reference sequence). CDR3 loop: CASSLGQGRYEQYF. The CDR3 region has the DNA TGTGCCAGCAGCCTCGGACAGGGCAGGTACGAGCAGTACTTC.

The table lists this clone with a count of one. This chain joins TRBV18 and TRBJ1-3, with 7 bases identical to TRBD1. There are 15 residues in the CDR3. The J segment lost 2 bases and the V segment lost 2 bases, leaving 3 bases of the junction unmatched. Germline CDR1 reads KGHSH; CDR2 reads LQKENI. The CDR3 here is CASSPEGAPGNTIYF. The DNA of the CDR3 is TGTGCCAGCTCACCAGAGGGGGCGCCTGGAAACACCATATATTTT.

This rearrangement joins TRBV21-1 to TRBJ2-7; the D call of TRBD2 is as the table states it, not checked on the DNA. TRBV21-1 is listed as a pseudogene. This CDR3 is 13 amino acids long. The CDR3 spells CASSKVRLDEQYF. CDR3 sequence (DNA): TGTGCCAGCAGCAAAGTGCGACTAGACGAGCAGTACTTC.

CDR3 bases: TGTGCCAGCAGTTTGGCGGGAGGCTACAATGAGCAGTTCTTC. Protein product: CASSLAGGYNEQFF. The chain links TRBV28 to TRBJ2-1, with 8 bases fitting TRBD2. CDR1 MDHEN and CDR2 SYDVKM come from the germline V gene. The CDR3 extends over 14 amino acids. J gave up 3 bases and V 3 bases, and 1 base lay outside the gene matches.

The gene calls are TRBV5-4 and TRBJ2-5; 12 bases are shared with TRBD2. The germline V gene encodes CDR1 SGHNT and CDR2 YYREEE (reference sequence). This CDR3 comprises 17 residues. V trimming: 0 bases; J trimming: 0 bases; junction bases outside the gene matches: 3. The CDR3 DNA is TGTGCCAGCAGCTTGGAGGCTAGCGGGAGGGACCAAGAGACCCAGTACTTC. Translating gives CASSLEASGRDQETQYF. The entire variable domain, with the rest obtained from reference TRBV5-4 and TRBJ2-5, is as follows: ETGVTQSPTHLIKTRGQQVTLRCSSQSGHNTVSWYQQALGQGPQFIFQYYREEENGRGNFPPRFSGLQFPNYSSELNVNALELDDSALYLCASSLEASGRDQETQYFGPGTRLLVL.

V and J are TRBV11-2 and TRBJ2-5; possibly TRBD2 for D (5 bases). Trimming stripped 1 base from V and 5 bases from J, with 8 bases between. This CDR3 has 13 amino acids. CDR1 is SGHAT, CDR2 FQNNGV, per germline. The chain's CDR3 is CASSLGGMETQYF. In DNA form, the CDR3 reads TGTGCCAGCAGCTTAGGAGGGATGGAGACCCAGTACTTC.